These 29 T cell receptor beta chains originate from one sample sequenced in a study of blood T cell repertoires in COVID-19 (dated by TCRdb to 2018 to 2020). Receptors were amplified or captured by the immunoSEQ multiplex PCR assay. Held by TCRdb, this immuneACCESS table contains in-frame sequences only and omits some clones. Under half of the omission traces to an unresolved V gene where checked; the cause of the rest is unknown. The table for this sample lists roughly 500,000 clones; roughly 90% of them were counted only once. About 1.7% of the sample goes to the ten largest clones. Sequenced material: PBMCs or T cells enriched from blood (not recorded which). These receptors originate from a woman between 35 and 50 years old who had recovered from COVID-19.

This clone appeared a single time. This chain uses TRBV4-1 with TRBJ2-5, with D possibly being TRBD1 (5 bases). The CDR3 extends over 16 amino acids. Trimming stripped 4 bases from V and 7 bases from J, with 22 bases between. Looked up from germline, CDR1 is MGHRA and CDR2 is YSYEKL. CDR3 sequence: CASSPNTGRGVGTQYF. The CDR3 region has the DNA TGCGCCAGCAGCCCAAATACAGGCCGTGGGGTAGGGACCCAGTACTTC.

The V gene is TRBV11-2, the J gene TRBJ2-1, with D perhaps TRBD2 (5 bases). V lost 0 bases and J 4 bases, leaving 13 bases between the germline ends. Germline V gene lookup returns CDR1 SGHAT and CDR2 FQNNGV. CDR3 length: 16 amino acids. The DNA for the CDR3 is TGTGCCAGCAGCTTAGATCTTACGGGAACATACAATGAGCAGTTCTTC. Translation gives CASSLDLTGTYNEQFF. The full variable domain, in which reference TRBV11-2 and TRBJ2-1 provide the parts outside the CDR3, is EAGVAQSPRYKIIEKRQSVAFWCNPISGHATLYWYQQILGQGPKLLIQFQNNGVVDDSQLPKDRFSAERLKGVDSTLKIQPAKLEDSAVYLCASSLDLTGTYNEQFFGPGTRLTVL.

DNA of the CDR3: TGTGCCAGCAGCTTGTTCCTGGGGGCGAACTATGGCTACACCTTC. Its protein is CASSLFLGANYGYTF. The chain couples TRBV5-8 to TRBJ1-2; possible D gene TRBD1, 6 bases. This CDR3 region has 15 residues. The V gene's germline CDR1 is SGHTS and CDR2 YDEGEE. Between the trimmed V and J ends, which lost 1 base and 2 bases, there was a span of 12 bases.

The chain employs TRBV4-3 and TRBJ2-1; TRBD2 matches at 10 bases. V shed 0 bases and J 0 bases; nucleotides not matched to a gene: 8. Per germline, CDR1 LGHNA and CDR2 YSLEER. This CDR3 contains 19 residues. CDR3 sequence reads: CASSQDLPSGGRSYNEQFF. The CDR3 DNA follows: TGCGCCAGCAGCCAAGATCTACCTAGCGGGGGCCGCTCCTACAATGAGCAGTTCTTC.

The chain uses TRBV18 and TRBJ1-5; maybe TRBD1 (5 bases). The germline V gene has CDR1 KGHSH and CDR2 LQKENI. CDR3 size: 15 residues. Trimming took off 4 bases at V and 0 bases at J, with 10 bases between the two ends. In DNA, the CDR3 is TGTGCCAGCTCACTCGACAGCCATAGCAATCAGCCCCAGCATTTT. Amino acids: CASSLDSHSNQPQHF.

The chain combines TRBV19 with TRBJ2-7; TRBD2 agrees at 7 bases. CDR3 length: 14 residues. J gave up 3 bases and V 9 bases, and 11 bases lay outside the gene matches. From germline, CDR1 is LNHDA and CDR2 SQIVND (reference sequence). Written as DNA, the CDR3 is TGTGCCAGCCGATCGGGGGGTGAAGGCTACGAGCAGTACTTC. It codes for CASRSGGEGYEQYF.

This chain links TRBV28 with TRBJ2-7; 9 bases match TRBD1. CDR1 is MDHEN and CDR2 is SYDVKM in the germline V gene. Unmatched junction bases numbered 7, after V lost 2 bases and J lost 5 bases. The length of the CDR3 is 15 residues. Here the CDR3 reads CASSLPGQGSNEQYF. In DNA form, the CDR3 reads TGTGCCAGCAGTTTACCGGGACAGGGTAGTAACGAGCAGTACTTC.

The chain carries TRBV24-1 and TRBJ2-3; 7 nucleotides match TRBD2. Germline V lookup: CDR1 KGHDR, CDR2 SFDVKD. With 5 bases clipped from V and 3 bases from J, the junction kept 4 bases outside the gene matches. The CDR3 has 14 amino acids. CDR3 sequence: CATSGLGGTDTQYF. Here the CDR3 DNA reads TGTGCCACCAGTGGCCTCGGGGGGACAGATACGCAGTATTTT.

The chain joins TRBV4-2 to TRBJ1-1; D not certain. There are 14 residues in the CDR3. The germline CDR1 and CDR2 sequences are LGHNA and YNFKEQ. Trimming stripped 0 bases from V and 6 bases from J, with 11 bases between. The CDR3 DNA is TGTGCCAGCAGCCAAGATCAGGTTTACCCTGAAGCTTTCTTT. It is translated as CASSQDQVYPEAFF.

V gene TRBV6-5 combines with J gene TRBJ1-4; D call uncertain. The CDR3 runs to 13 residues. Between the trimmed V and J ends, which lost 4 bases and 6 bases, there was a span of 9 bases. Germline V gene data show CDR1 as MNHEY and CDR2 as SVGAGI. CDR3 sequence: CASSFQQDEKLFF. Here the CDR3 DNA reads TGTGCCAGCAGTTTTCAACAAGATGAAAAACTGTTTTTT.

The V call is TRBV5-4, the J call TRBJ1-4; TRBD1 matches at 8 bases. Germline CDR1 is SGHNT and CDR2 is YYREEE (reference sequence). This CDR3 is built from 15 residues. V lost 4 bases to trimming and J lost 3 bases; unmatched junction nucleotides: 5. CDR3 loop: CASSVGQGSNEKLFF. CDR3 bases: TGTGCCAGCAGCGTAGGACAGGGATCTAATGAAAAACTGTTTTTT.

The table lists this clone with a count of one. The chain is built from TRBV15 and TRBJ1-2, with D maybe TRBD1 (5 bases). Trimming cost V 6 bases and J 2 bases, with 10 bases left between them. The CDR3 covers 13 residues. Germline-derived CDR1 and CDR2 are LNHNV and YYDKDF (reference sequence). For the CDR3, the DNA is TGTGCCACCAGAGACAGCTCAAACTATGGCTACACCTTC. This encodes CATRDSSNYGYTF.

V is TRBV5-1 and J is TRBJ2-1, with D possibly TRBD1 on 5 matching bases. Trimming cost V 0 bases and J 5 bases, with 9 bases left between them. The CDR3 consists of 14 residues. CDR1 and CDR2 (germline): SGHRS, YFSETQ. The CDR3 is CASSLASGNNEQFF. In DNA, the CDR3 is TGCGCCAGCAGCTTGGCCTCAGGGAACAATGAGCAGTTCTTC.

This chain uses TRBV5-4 with TRBJ1-6; no reliable D call. CDR3 length: 14 amino acids. Germline V CDR1 and CDR2: SGHNT, YYREEE (reference sequence). The V end lost 0 bases, the J end lost 10 bases, and 11 bases lay between the germline ends. As DNA, the CDR3 is TGTGCCAGCAGCTTGGCCATGGAGAACTCACCCCTCCACTTT. Translating it yields CASSLAMENSPLHF.

This chain uses TRBV13 with TRBJ1-3; possible D gene TRBD1, 5 bases. This CDR3 is 14 amino acids long. The germline CDR1 and CDR2 sequences are PRHDT and FYEKMQ (reference sequence). V lost 2 bases to trimming and J lost 0 bases, with 5 bases between them. The CDR3 DNA is TGTGCCAGCAGCTTACAGGGCTCTGGAAACACCATATATTTT. It encodes CASSLQGSGNTIYF.

This chain uses TRBV27 with TRBJ1-2; 11 nucleotides agree with TRBD1. This CDR3 is 16 amino acids long. CDR1 MNHEY and CDR2 SMNVEV come from the germline V gene (reference sequence). With V trimmed by 5 bases and J by 4 bases, 9 bases remained unmatched. The CDR3 nucleotides read TGTGCCAGCAGTCCAGTTCCGGGACAGGGGGGCTATGGCTACACCTTC. Translating gives CASSPVPGQGGYGYTF.

V usage is TRBV19 and J usage is TRBJ2-2, with no clear D. Trimming removed 3 bases from V and 4 bases from J, with 9 bases in between. Germline V lookup: CDR1 LNHDA, CDR2 SQIVND (reference sequence). The length of the CDR3 is 14 residues. The CDR3 spells CASSIAAITGELFF. CDR3 bases: TGTGCCAGTAGTATTGCAGCGATCACCGGGGAGCTGTTTTTT.

This clone was seen a handful of times. V is TRBV9 and J is TRBJ2-2; TRBD1 agrees at 10 bases. Germline loops: CDR1 SGDLS, CDR2 YYNGEE. Losses at the gene ends were 0 bases for V and 3 bases for J; bases not matched to a gene: 5. CDR3 length equals 17 residues. The CDR3 here is CASSVAGQGPDTGELFF. As DNA, the CDR3 is TGTGCCAGCAGCGTAGCGGGACAGGGGCCGGACACCGGGGAGCTGTTTTTT.

The chain has TRBV7-2 and TRBJ1-4; 9 nucleotides match TRBD1. Germline V gene data show CDR1 as SGHTA and CDR2 as FQGNSA. The trim removed 3 bases at V and 7 bases at J, leaving 12 bases unmatched. The CDR3 loop spans 17 amino acids. CDR3 sequence (DNA): TGTGCCAGCAGCTTGGAACCGGGACAGGGTGTGGGTGAAAAACTGTTTTTT. Residues: CASSLEPGQGVGEKLFF.

The CDR3: CASRPGQGTNEKLFF. DNA of the CDR3: TGTGCCAGCAGACCGGGACAGGGAACTAATGAAAAACTGTTTTTT. The gene calls are TRBV7-2 and TRBJ1-4, with 9 bases lining up with TRBD1. This CDR3 comprises 15 residues. Germline trimming cut 6 bases from V and 1 base from J; bases unmatched to any gene: 3. Germline-derived CDR1 and CDR2 are SGHTA and FQGNSA.

The genes are TRBV7-6 and TRBJ2-1, with a possible D match to TRBD1 (6 bases). Germline CDR1 SGHVS, CDR2 FNYEAQ. The V gene lost 4 bases and the J gene lost 7 bases, with 20 bases spanning the gap. The CDR3 consists of 16 residues. In DNA, the CDR3 is TGTGCCAGCAGCTCCCCATCTTACGACAGGAAAAATGAGCAGTTCTTC. This gives the protein CASSSPSYDRKNEQFF.

This chain uses TRBV3-1 (or the pseudogene TRBV3-2) with TRBJ2-7; 10 bases map to TRBD2. This CDR3 has 18 amino acids. After removal of 1 base from V and 3 bases from J, the junction contained 12 bases not matched to a gene. CDR1 is LGHDT and CDR2 is YNNKEL in the germline V gene (reference sequence). CDR3 DNA sequence: TGTGCCAGCAGCCAAGGGAGGGTGACTAGCGGGCAAAACTACGAGCAGTACTTC. Protein sequence: CASSQGRVTSGQNYEQYF.

The chain recombines TRBV7-2 with TRBJ2-6; TRBD2 matches 10 bases. Germline CDR1 reads SGHTA; CDR2 reads FQGNSA. This CDR3 spans 17 amino acids. With 6 bases clipped from V and 2 bases from J, the junction kept 7 bases outside the gene matches. The CDR3: CASSPPLAGAGANVLTF. The CDR3 nucleotides read TGTGCCAGCAGTCCCCCCCTAGCGGGAGCTGGGGCCAACGTCCTGACTTTC.

The chain employs TRBV10-3 and TRBJ2-7; 7 bases match TRBD2. J lost 5 bases, V lost 4 bases, and 5 bases had no gene match. The germline V gene has CDR1 ENHRY and CDR2 SYGVKD. The CDR3 is 13 amino acids. CDR3 protein: CAISGTSIHEQYF. As DNA, the CDR3 is TGTGCCATCAGTGGGACTAGTATCCACGAGCAGTACTTC.

J is TRBJ1-5 and V is TRBV19, with 10 bases that match TRBD1. Trimming took 6 bases from V and 0 from J; bases not matched to a gene: 8. CDR3 length: 17 residues. CDR1 is LNHDA and CDR2 is SQIVND in the germline V gene (reference sequence). For the CDR3, the DNA is TGTGCCAGTAGCCACCGGACAGGGGGTTATAGCAATCAGCCCCAGCATTTT. It translates to CASSHRTGGYSNQPQHF.

This sequence joins TRBV29-1 and TRBJ2-3; 10 positions agree with TRBD2. CDR1 is SQVTM, CDR2 ANQGSEA, per germline. The junction had 9 bases not matched to a gene; V was cut back by 5 bases and J by 4 bases. This CDR3 spans 15 amino acids. Here the CDR3 reads CSVTWASGSPDTQYF. Here the CDR3 DNA reads TGCAGCGTTACCTGGGCTAGCGGGAGCCCAGATACGCAGTATTTT.

The V and J genes are TRBV7-2 and TRBJ1-1; 8 nucleotides agree with TRBD1. Trimming removed 5 bases from V and 0 bases from J; junction bases left unmatched: 5. Germline values: CDR1 SGHTA, CDR2 FQGNSA. This CDR3 contains 15 residues. CDR3 residues: CASSTGGSLNTEAFF. DNA of the CDR3: TGTGCCAGCAGCACAGGGGGTTCCCTGAACACTGAAGCTTTCTTT.

The chain couples TRBV27 to TRBJ2-7, with TRBD1 matching 10 bases. Germline V gives CDR1 MNHEY, CDR2 SMNVEV (reference sequence). V lost 4 bases and J lost 5; bases outside the gene matches: 8. The CDR3 has 15 amino acids. CDR3 in DNA: TGTGCCAGCAGTTCCCAGACAGGGGGCATCAACGAGCAGTACTTC. Translated: CASSSQTGGINEQYF.

A remark on this clone: A junction boundary mismatches the germline segment, possibly from a read error. The chain links TRBV10-3 to TRBJ2-7; D possibly corresponds to TRBD2 (5 bases). The CDR3 consists of 14 residues. From germline, CDR1 is ENHRY and CDR2 SYGVKD. This CDR3 reads CAISARDSSHEQYF. The CDR3 DNA reads as TGTGCCATCAGTGCCCGGGATTCCTCCCACGAGCAGTACTTC.